This T cell receptor (beta chain) was identified in a study of CD4 T cells in relation to SARS-CoV-2 and coronaviruses (TCRdb year 2021). General notes on the study: The ViraFEST assay cultured PBMCs with antigen for around nine days, then sequenced TCR beta CDR3s to find antigen-specific clonal expansions. Patient-derived lymphoblastoid cell lines were used to map the HLA restriction of shared crossreactive spike epitopes. Expansion assays from other donors in the study were sequenced with a different, Illumina-based TCR-beta assay. At the level of individual TCR clonotypes, the study evaluated whether memory CD4+ T cells crossreact between the spike proteins of SARS-CoV-2 and those of common cold coronaviruses. Samples from a few pre-COVID donors and the naive versus memory experiments were sequenced with the Adaptive Biotechnologies TCR-sequencing kit; other data were Illumina-based. Across all 12 patients in the convalescent cohort, the median age was approximately 38 years, with a range of 21 to 72 years. Of the 12 convalescent patients, 8 were male and 4 were female, and two of the subjects were Hispanic.

DNA from CEF-cultured naive and memory CD4+ T cells underwent immunoSEQ TCR-beta sequencing at survey level. As for how the authors treated the data: During preprocessing, nonproductive sequences were discarded, as were any CDR3s that did not begin with C, did not end with F or W, or were shorter than 7 amino acids. The MANAFEST web app was used to call antigen-specific clonotypes on the basis of expansion compared with the reference and with other culture wells. To be counted as positive, a clone had to show significant expansion compared with the reference culture, at an FDR below 0.05, in 2 of 3 replicate wells. A further requirement for positive clones was significant expansion compared with all other tandem wells, along with an odds ratio above 5. Cultured and uncultured naive and memory CD4+ repertoires were searched for CDR3s previously identified as spike- and CEF-reactive. CDR3 homology was measured as pairwise Levenshtein distance, computed with the stringdist R package after trimming three terminal residues from each end. What TCRdb holds here is the immuneACCESS table cut down to in-frame rearrangements. Part of the clones is not present; checked against another copy, under half of the missing clones reflect an unresolved V gene, and the others are unexplained. V, J and clone size derive from that table, while D and trimming were established from the DNA sequence. This sample lists 43,000 or so clones; more than 65% were detected once. The ten largest clones capture 1.4% to 1.5% of the sample.

Results and caveats for the whole study, not just this receptor: About 65% of donors had memory CD4+ clonotypes that crossrecognized SARS-CoV-2 and at least one common cold coronavirus spike. The study was constrained by small numbers of patients and of tested TCRs. Crossreactivity analysis centred on spike protein, so crossreactivity against other viral proteins was not assessed. Sequencing of naive versus memory cells indicated that the assay detects memory recall responses, not primary responses primed during culture. Compared with monoreactive clones, crossreactive clones had significantly weaker SARS-CoV-2-driven expansion, a result consistent with antigenic imprinting. Pre-pandemic and post-infection samples were not both contributed by any donor, so tracing of the source of pre-existing responses was limited.

The junction shows trimming of 5 bases on V and 9 bases on J, and the gene matches do not reach 16 bases of it. From a lookup of the germline V gene (reference sequence), CDR1 and CDR2 are GTSNPN and SVGIG. Including the terminal cysteine and phenylalanine, the CDR3 comprises 15 residues. The entry retains the CDR3 DNA only, 45 bases that are in frame from base 1. Naive and memory CD4+ T cells were separated from cryopreserved PBMCs by first enriching for CD4 and then performing EasySep naive CD4+ T cell enrichment. For around 11 days, more than 85,000 sorted naive or memory CD4+ T cells were cultured together with CEF peptides and T cell-depleted PBMCs at a 1:1 ratio. Each peptide culture condition was generally run in triplicate replicate wells. PBMCs were isolated from leukapheresis product or whole blood by Ficoll-Paque PLUS gradient centrifugation. The PBMCs went either fresh into the expansion assay or into cryopreservation at -140 degrees C. The QIAamp Micro DNA Kit was used to extract genomic DNA from the CD4+ T cells.

Notes on this clone: There is no known antigen for this receptor. Per-base quality was not reported, and no clone a single base away is much larger than it.

The chain joins TRBV30 to TRBJ2-5, with 9 middle bases fitting TRBD2. This sequence originates from an adult with COVID-19. Sequencing was carried out using naive CD4+ T cells from PBMCs, cultured in vitro. This specimen's cell subset or site label, interpreted: naive CD4+ T cells isolated by negative enrichment. The DNA sequence reads TGTGCCTGGGCCCTATCACTAGCGGGCGAAGGGGCCCAGTACTTC. Translated, this is CAWALSLAGEGAQYF.